A selection of T cell receptor beta chains follows, all from one sample in a study of blood T cell repertoires in COVID-19. The table came from immunoSEQ multiplex PCR; TCRdb's copy has only in-frame clones and leaves some out. The sample has about 190,000 clones, about 90% seen once; the top ten hold about 0.59%. What was sequenced was peripheral blood. Receptors originate from a man over 45 with acute or convalescent COVID-19. Both conserved end residues are part of each CDR3. The D gene is left open where the match is weak. Size is stated for part of the rows, as once, few or many counts, or as a class when the clone is expanded.

j_gene | abundance | d_gene | v_gene | CDR3nt | CDR3aa
TRBJ1-5 | NA | TRBD1 | TRBV4-2 | TGTGCCAGCAGCCAAGATCGGACAGGGGACGGCAATCAGCCCCAGCATTTT | CASSQDRTGDGNQPQHF
TRBJ1-5 | NA | NA | TRBV9 | TGTGCCAGCAGCGTAGATACAGGGTACAATCAGCCCCAGCATTTT | CASSVDTGYNQPQHF
TRBJ2-1 | NA | TRBD2 | TRBV19 | TGTGCCAGCGGGGGACTAGCGGCTGACAATGAGCAGTTCTTC | CASGGLAADNEQFF
TRBJ2-6 | once | NA | TRBV27 | TGTGCCAGCAGTCTCACAGGGAGCTCTGGGGCCAACGTCCTGACTTTC | CASSLTGSSGANVLTF
TRBJ1-5 | few | NA | TRBV27 | TGTGCCAGCAGCTGGGGGGGCAATCAGCCCCAGCATTTT | CASSWGGNQPQHF
TRBJ1-5 | NA | NA | TRBV7-8 | TGTGCCAGCAGCTTACGGGAATTTCAGCCCCAGCATTTT | CASSLREFQPQHF
TRBJ1-1 | NA | NA | TRBV27 | TGTGCCAGCAGTTTTCAGGGGACCCATTTTTTGAACACTGAAGCTTTCTTT | CASSFQGTHFLNTEAFF
TRBJ2-3 | NA | NA | TRBV6-2/TRBV6-3 | TGTGCCAGCAGTTCCGTCACAGATACGCAGTATTTT | CASSSVTDTQYF
TRBJ2-5 | NA | NA | TRBV19 | TGTGCCAGTAGTATCCGAAGAACATCACAAGAGACCCAGTACTTC | CASSIRRTSQETQYF
TRBJ2-3 | NA | NA | TRBV18 | TGTGCCAGCTCACCGGGCCCAAGTATGCCAGATACGCAGTATTTT | CASSPGPSMPDTQYF
TRBJ1-1 | NA | NA | TRBV7-9 | TGTGCCAGCAGCTTACATTCAGACACTGAAGCTTTCTTT | CASSLHSDTEAFF
TRBJ2-1 | NA | TRBD2 | TRBV18 | TGTGCCAGCTCGACGGGACTACCATCCTACAATGAGCAGTTCTTC | CASSTGLPSYNEQFF
TRBJ2-3 | NA | TRBD1 | TRBV28 | TGTGCCAGCACCTCGGGGGGACAGGGAGGGCATACGCAGTATTTT | CASTSGGQGGHTQYF
TRBJ1-3 | NA | NA | TRBV6-5 | TGTGCCAGCCTCCTGTCTGGAAACACCATATATTTT | CASLLSGNTIYF
TRBJ1-1 | few | NA | TRBV19 | TGTGCCAGTAGGCGGCAGGGGACCCCTGAAGCTTTCTTT | CASRRQGTPEAFF
TRBJ1-5 | NA | TRBD1 | TRBV4-1 | TGCGCCAGCAGCCAAGTGGGGCAGGGGGATCAGCCCCAGCATTTT | CASSQVGQGDQPQHF
TRBJ2-2 | few | NA | TRBV4-2 | TGTGCCAGCAGCCTCTCGGACAGGGAGGGCACCGGGGAGCTGTTTTTT | CASSLSDREGTGELFF
TRBJ1-6 | NA | TRBD1 | TRBV10-3 | TGTGCCATCAGTGGTTCGACAGGGAACAGATCACCCCTCCACTTT | CAISGSTGNRSPLHF
TRBJ2-3 | NA | NA | TRBV4-2 | TGTGCCAGCAGCCAGGGCACAGGGACAGATACGCAGTATTTT | CASSQGTGTDTQYF
TRBJ2-2 | NA | NA | TRBV11-2 | TGTGCCAGCAGCCCCTTGAGGGCCGTCGGGGAGCTGTTTTTT | CASSPLRAVGELFF
TRBJ2-1 | once | NA | TRBV11-3 | TGTGCCAGCAGCTCACCCGGGACTTACAATGAGCAGTTCTTC | CASSSPGTYNEQFF
TRBJ1-2 | NA | NA | TRBV12-3/TRBV12-4 | TGTGCCAGCTCAGGACAGATTGGCTACACCTTC | CASSGQIGYTF
TRBJ2-5 | once | NA | TRBV7-3 | TGTGCCAGCAGCTTAACGTCAATGTCAGGGGAGACCCAGTACTTC | CASSLTSMSGETQYF
TRBJ2-5 | NA | NA | TRBV10-3 | TGTGCCATCAGCCGCACCCTGGACTACACCGGGGAGACCCAGTACTTC | CAISRTLDYTGETQYF
TRBJ2-1 | NA | TRBD2 | TRBV12-3/TRBV12-4 | TGTGCCAGCAGACCCAGCGGGAGTCAGTTCTTC | CASRPSGSQFF
TRBJ2-3 | few | NA | TRBV7-2 | TGTGCCAGCAGCTTCACAGGGATGGGGACAGATACGCAGTATTTT | CASSFTGMGTDTQYF
TRBJ2-5 | NA | TRBD2 | TRBV3-1/TRBV3-2 | TGTGCCAGCAGCCACTATGACGGACTAGCGAAGACCCAGTACTTC | CASSHYDGLAKTQYF
TRBJ1-5 | NA | TRBD1 | TRBV2 | TGTGCCAGCAGTGGACAGGGGATAGGCAATCAGCCCCAGCATTTT | CASSGQGIGNQPQHF
TRBJ1-5 | NA | NA | TRBV19 | TGTGCCAGTAGTATCCCAAATCAGCCCCAGCATTTT | CASSIPNQPQHF
TRBJ1-3 | NA | NA | TRBV29-1 | TGCAGCGTTGGTTCGGGGGGAAACACCATATATTTT | CSVGSGGNTIYF
TRBJ1-3 | NA | NA | TRBV13 | TGTGCCAGCAGCTCAAGGGGGTCTGGAAACACCATATATTTT | CASSSRGSGNTIYF
TRBJ2-5 | NA | TRBD1 | TRBV25-1 | TGTGCCAGCAGTGAATTCTTTGGGACAGGGGGCAGAGAGACCCAGTACTTC | CASSEFFGTGGRETQYF
TRBJ1-1 | NA | TRBD1 | TRBV7-9 | TGTGCCAGCAGCAACAGGGGGCAGGGGAACACTGAAGCTTTCTTT | CASSNRGQGNTEAFF
TRBJ1-4 | once | NA | TRBV18 | TGTGCCAGCTCACCAGGGGCTGGAACTAATGAAAAACTGTTTTTT | CASSPGAGTNEKLFF
TRBJ1-6 | NA | TRBD1 | TRBV28 | TGTGCCAGCAATTCAGGACAGGGGCCTCATTCACCCCTCCACTTT | CASNSGQGPHSPLHF
TRBJ2-7 | NA | NA | TRBV28 | TGTGCCAGCAGTTTATATGGGGCCCGAGCCTACGAGCAGTACTTC | CASSLYGARAYEQYF
TRBJ2-1 | NA | TRBD2 | TRBV18 | TGTGCCAGCTCACGAGGACTAGCGGGAGCCCAGTTGCAGTTCTTC | CASSRGLAGAQLQFF
TRBJ2-1 | NA | TRBD2 | TRBV10-3 | TGTGCCATCAGTGAGTCACGGGGTACTAGCGGGAATGAGCAGTTCTTC | CAISESRGTSGNEQFF
TRBJ1-2 | NA | TRBD1 | TRBV6-5 | TGTGCCGGGACCCCACAGGGGGCAGGCTATGGCTACACCTTC | CAGTPQGAGYGYTF
TRBJ1-1 | NA | NA | TRBV10-3 | TGTGCCATCAGCCAGGAGGGGAGCACTGAAGCTTTCTTT | CAISQEGSTEAFF
TRBJ2-2 | NA | TRBD2 | TRBV27 | TGTGCCAGCAGTGTCGGGACGGGGGGAACCGGGGAGCTGTTTTTT | CASSVGTGGTGELFF
TRBJ1-1 | NA | NA | TRBV12-3/TRBV12-4 | TGTGCCAGCAGCCAGACAGGGAACACTGAAGCTTTCTTT | CASSQTGNTEAFF
TRBJ2-3 | NA | TRBD2 | TRBV4-1 | TGCGCCAGCACTGAAGCGGGAGGGCGGGGTACGCAGTATTTT | CASTEAGGRGTQYF
TRBJ1-6 | NA | TRBD1 | TRBV19 | TGTGCCAGTATGCCCACTGGACAGGGGGCAATTTCACCCCTCCACTTT | CASMPTGQGAISPLHF
TRBJ2-7 | NA | TRBD1 | TRBV30 | TGTGCCTGGACCCTTATCCCCGGGACAGGGTACTCGGAGTCCTACGAGCAGTACTTC | CAWTLIPGTGYSESYEQYF
TRBJ2-1 | NA | TRBD2 | TRBV10-1 | TGCGCCAGCAGTGAGTTAGGGCTAGCGGACTACAATGAGCAGTTCTTC | CASSELGLADYNEQFF